The text below deals with one TCR beta chain. This clonotype was found a few times. Its binding antigen is unknown. Base qualities are not recorded, but no much larger clone differs from it by a single base. This entry belongs to a study of T cell repertoires in cytomegalovirus infection (dated by TCRdb to the late 2010s). For context, the study as a whole: Peptide stimulations targeted recently identified HLA-C-restricted CMV epitopes, whose presentation resists viral immunomodulation, together with well-studied HLA-B-restricted epitopes. Donor HLA type was relevant to the analysis, because carriage of CMV infection together with the matching HLA type was indicated by public TCR beta signatures.

Broader findings and caveats from the paper: The ex vivo response was dominated by HLA-C-restricted CMV-specific TCR beta clonotypes, which also provided the single most frequent clonotype in two of eight donors. In both this cohort and an independent roughly 400-donor cohort, the cumulative frequency of public TCR beta family members distinguished carriers of CMV infection plus the relevant HLA type.

The treatment or condition label of this sample denotes: in vitro stimulation with specific CMV peptide epitopes to enrich CMV-specific T cells. This sample was sequenced with an Illumina HiSeq 1500. TCRdb's own reprocessing of the public reads used fastp at Q25 and MiXCR and kept productive beta chains. Duplicate CDR3 protein sequences are folded into a single record with the most common DNA and genes. The sample yields hundreds of thousands of distinct CDR3 sequences; 42% were counted once. The top ten clones comprise around 44% of the sample. Here the sequenced sample was cultured PBMCs, taken from culture after CMV antigen stimulation. The sequence was obtained from a human donor in good health (CMV status not recorded). Some clones in this sample may be carry-over from other donors' samples.

Read as DNA, the sequence is TGTGCCAGCAGTTTCGGCTTAACTCGGGACAGTTACTTC. Its protein is CASSFGLTRDSYF. The rearrangement combines TRBV12-3 or TRBV12-4 with TRBJ2-7, and 7 bases in between align with TRBD1. V has 3 bases trimmed and J has 13 bases trimmed; junction bases matching no gene number 12. CDR3 length: 13 amino acids, cysteine to phenylalanine. The entry retains the CDR3 DNA only, 39 bases that are in frame from base 1.